One sample yielded the 9 T cell receptor beta chains listed below, sequenced in a study of blood T cell repertoires in COVID-19. Assay used: immunoSEQ multiplex PCR; TCRdb lists only in-frame clones, some missing. This repertoire shows 270,000 or so clones, 83% found once; its top ten account for more than 8%. Sequencing was performed on peripheral blood. The receptor set was obtained from a woman aged 50 to 60 who had recovered from COVID-19.

The chain carries TRBV2 and TRBJ2-4, with D unclear. Between the trimmed V and J ends, which lost 4 bases and 10 bases, there was a span of 11 bases. This CDR3 spans 12 amino acids. Germline values: CDR1 SNHLY, CDR2 FYNNEI. CDR3 sequence (DNA): TGTGCCAGCAGTGCCGGTCCCATGATTCAGTACTTC. Protein product: CASSAGPMIQYF. The full variable domain, completed using reference TRBV2 and TRBJ2-4, is EPEVTQTPSHQVTQMGQEVILRCVPISNHLYFYWYRQILGQKVEFLVSFYNNEISEKSEIFDDQFSVERPDGSNFTLKIRSTKLEDSAMYFCASSAGPMIQYFGAGTRLSVL.

The chain links TRBV4-2 to TRBJ1-5; TRBD1 aligns across 11 bases. The CDR3 consists of 15 residues. Germline-derived CDR1 and CDR2 are LGHNA and YNFKEQ. J lost 3 bases, V lost 4 bases, and 2 bases had no gene match. CDR3: CASSPGQGDNQPQHF. CDR3 DNA sequence: TGTGCCAGCAGCCCGGGACAGGGGGACAATCAGCCCCAGCATTTT.

The sample holds a few counts of this clone. The chain recombines TRBV7-2 with TRBJ2-7; TRBD2 matches at 7 bases. Trimming took 1 base from V and 0 from J; bases not matched to a gene: 3. CDR1 and CDR2 (germline): SGHTA, FQGNSA. CDR3 length: 15 amino acids. CDR3 sequence: CASSLVGGSSYEQYF. Written as DNA, the CDR3 is TGTGCCAGCAGCTTAGTTGGCGGGAGCTCCTACGAGCAGTACTTC. Using reference TRBV7-2 and TRBJ2-7 for the parts outside the CDR3, the full variable domain is GAGVSQSPSNKVTEKGKDVELRCDPISGHTALYWYRQSLGQGLEFLIYFQGNSAPDKSGLPSDRFSAERTGGSVSTLTIQRTQQEDSAVYLCASSLVGGSSYEQYFGPGTRLTVT.

The chain employs TRBV6-5 and TRBJ1-1; D call uncertain. From germline, CDR1 is MNHEY and CDR2 SVGAGI. The CDR3 extends over 15 amino acids. V lost 6 bases, J lost 1 base, and 15 bases lay in between. CDR3 sequence: CASRIHGGPNTEAFF. DNA of the CDR3: TGTGCCAGCAGGATCCACGGAGGACCGAACACTGAAGCTTTCTTT.

This clone occurred a few times. The chain employs TRBV7-9 and TRBJ1-2, with D tentatively TRBD1 (6 bases). Trimming stripped 6 bases from V and 4 bases from J, with 24 bases between. This CDR3 has 17 amino acids. From germline, CDR1 is SEHNR and CDR2 FQNEAQ (reference sequence). CDR3 residues: CASSSTLGGLNGYGYTF. CDR3 bases: TGTGCCAGCAGTTCAACGTTGGGGGGGCTCAACGGCTATGGCTACACCTTC.

The V gene is TRBV29-1, the J gene TRBJ1-2; D may be TRBD1 (6 bases). Trimming shortened V by 7 bases and J by 9 bases, and 21 bases separated the two germline ends. The CDR3 length is 13 residues. Per germline, CDR1 SQVTM and CDR2 ANQGSEA. DNA of the CDR3: TGCAGCGCAGAGGGGGAGGGCAGGCTTCGCTACACCTTC. This translates into CSAEGEGRLRYTF.

The gene calls are TRBV7-9 and TRBJ2-1; 14 positions match TRBD2. J was trimmed by 6 bases and V by 4 bases; bases with no gene match: 8. Looked up from germline, CDR1 is SEHNR and CDR2 is FQNEAQ (reference sequence). The CDR3 sequence is 17 residues long. CDR3 nucleotides: TGTGCCAGCAGCTCGGGGGGACTAGCGGGAGACCTCAATGAGCAGTTCTTC. Translation: CASSSGGLAGDLNEQFF.

CDR3 protein: CASSTRLAGGLGTDTQYF. The CDR3 nucleotides are TGTGCCAGCAGTACCCGACTAGCGGGAGGGCTTGGCACAGATACGCAGTATTTT. This sequence joins TRBV27 and TRBJ2-3; 14 bases are shared with TRBD2. This CDR3 is 18 amino acids long. The germline gives CDR1 MNHEY, CDR2 SMNVEV (reference sequence). The J segment lost 1 base and the V segment lost 5 bases, leaving 8 bases of the junction unmatched.

The chain has TRBV20-1 and TRBJ2-5; 10 nucleotides agree with TRBD2. This CDR3 region has 16 residues. Germline CDR1 and CDR2: DFQATT and SNEGSKA (reference sequence). V trimming: 3 bases; J trimming: 2 bases; junction bases outside the gene matches: 9. CDR3 sequence reads: CSASSGGPVEQETQYF. In DNA form, the CDR3 reads TGCAGTGCTAGTAGCGGGGGGCCGGTAGAGCAAGAGACCCAGTACTTC.